This TCR beta chain was recorded in a study of blood T cell repertoires in COVID-19 (TCRdb year 2020). Describing the broader study: The collaborator samples originated in the United States, Italy and Spain and spanned the acute and convalescent phases of COVID-19. Deeply sampled blood TCRbeta repertoires from subjects exposed to, actively infected with, or recovered from COVID-19 were included in the dataset. The repertoires were released in a freely available public database meant as a resource for research on the immune response to SARS-CoV-2. Sample metadata almost always included a de-identified subject ID, COVID-19 status, age in years and sex. Where HLA class I and class II types were available, the types were taken from metadata supplied by the sample provider, not from assay-based typing. The samples were drawn from two sources: the first 160 participants of the ongoing ImmuneRACE study, and 950 to 1,500 subjects contributed by 6 global collaborators. The prospective study material was composed of cDNA or gDNA derived from T cells, B-cell-depleted T cells, or PBMCs. Summary of the overall study and its limitations: The quantity of clinical and demographic metadata differed by source and by participant and was supplied without curation.

Enrolling through a virtual design, the prospective study's participants ranged in age from roughly 18 to 95 years and lived across some 22 United States geographic areas. To assign participants to cohorts, the prospective study relied on clinical history that participants themselves reported in a screening survey and a study questionnaire. ImmuneRACE Cohort 3 recovered participants were defined by two consecutive negative NP/OP PCR tests, healthcare professional clearance, or symptom resolution. In the prospective study, mobile phlebotomists collected whole blood, serum and a nasopharyngeal or oropharyngeal swab from each participant. Additional blood draws and questionnaires over an approximately two-month period could optionally be provided by prospective study participants. Before DNA extraction, prospective study blood samples were shipped either frozen or at room temperature. CDR1 and CDR2 are drawn from the germline V gene: SQVTM, ANQGSEA. CDR3 length: 13 amino acids, cysteine to phenylalanine. The only DNA kept is the CDR3, 39 bases in frame from the first base. V is pruned by 3 bases and J by 2 bases, leaving 4 bases of the junction without a gene match.

Turning to this clone: Its antigen specificity is not known. Per-nucleotide qualities are absent, and no much larger clonotype sits a single base away.

The immunoSEQ Assay, a bias-controlled multiplex PCR, was used to amplify TCRbeta CDR3 regions from genomic DNA. Turning to the authors' computational methods: Within the assay, amplification of reference gene primers was used to estimate how many nucleated cells each sample contained. To quantify the absolute abundance of each unique TCRbeta CDR3 rearrangement, sequence reads were collapsed and filtered. Productive Simpson clonality was computed per sample as the square root of Simpson's diversity index over productive rearrangements. TCRdb stores this immuneACCESS table with in-frame sequences only. Part of the clones is absent; in the studies checked, under half of the shortfall reflects unresolved V genes, and no reason is known for the rest. V, J and clone size are taken as reported in that table, and D and trimming were inferred from the DNA itself. The sample contains a few hundred thousand clones, around 91% of them found a single time. The leading ten clones occupy approximately 1.2% of the sample.

This TCR was recovered from a man aged 30 to 39 who had recovered from COVID-19. Recombination connected TRBV29-1 to TRBJ2-7; 7 central nucleotides agree with TRBD1. The sequenced sample consisted of PBMCs or T cells enriched from blood (not recorded which). The CDR3 loop reads CSVEGQKTYEQYF. The DNA reads as follows: TGCAGCGTTGAGGGACAGAAAACCTACGAGCAGTACTTC.